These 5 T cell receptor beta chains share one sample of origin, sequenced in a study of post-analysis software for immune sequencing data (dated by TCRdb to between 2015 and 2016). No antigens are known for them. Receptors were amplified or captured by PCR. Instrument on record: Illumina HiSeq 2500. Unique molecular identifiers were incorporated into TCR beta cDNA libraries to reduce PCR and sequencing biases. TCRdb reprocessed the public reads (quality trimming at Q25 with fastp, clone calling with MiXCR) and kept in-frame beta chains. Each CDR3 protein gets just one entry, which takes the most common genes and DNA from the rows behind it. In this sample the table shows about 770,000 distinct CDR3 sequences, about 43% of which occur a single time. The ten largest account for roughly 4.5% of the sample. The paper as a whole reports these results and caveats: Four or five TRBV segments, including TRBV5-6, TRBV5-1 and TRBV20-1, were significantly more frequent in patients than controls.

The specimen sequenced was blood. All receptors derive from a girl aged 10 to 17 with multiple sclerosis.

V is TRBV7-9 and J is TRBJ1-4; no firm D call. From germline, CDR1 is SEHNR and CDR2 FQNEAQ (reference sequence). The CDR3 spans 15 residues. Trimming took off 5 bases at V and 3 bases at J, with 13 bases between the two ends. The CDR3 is CASSIRGAANEKLFF. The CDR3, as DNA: TGTGCCAGCAGCATCCGGGGTGCGGCTAATGAAAAACTGTTTTTT.

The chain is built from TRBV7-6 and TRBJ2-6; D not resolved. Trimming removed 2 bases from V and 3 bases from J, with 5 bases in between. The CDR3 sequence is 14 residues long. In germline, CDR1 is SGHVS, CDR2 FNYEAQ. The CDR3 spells CASSLRGGANVLTF. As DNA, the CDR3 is TGTGCCAGCAGCTTACGTGGTGGGGCCAACGTCCTGACTTTC.

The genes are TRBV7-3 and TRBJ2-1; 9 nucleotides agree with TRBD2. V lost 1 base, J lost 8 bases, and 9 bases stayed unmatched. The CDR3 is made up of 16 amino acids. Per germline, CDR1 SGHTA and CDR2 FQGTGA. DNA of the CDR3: TGTGCCAGCAGCTTAATAGGAGCGGGAGGTGGCGATGAGCAGTTCTTC. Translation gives CASSLIGAGGGDEQFF.

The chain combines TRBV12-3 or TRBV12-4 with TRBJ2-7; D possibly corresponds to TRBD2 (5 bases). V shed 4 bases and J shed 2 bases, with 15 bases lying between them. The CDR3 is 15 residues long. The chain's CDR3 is CASSWGSSRTYEQYF. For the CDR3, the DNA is TGTGCCAGCAGTTGGGGTTCTAGCAGAACCTACGAGCAGTACTTC.

The DNA of the CDR3 is TGTGCCAGCAGCGACTCGGGACAGGGGCTATACGAGCAGTACTTC. It yields the protein CASSDSGQGLYEQYF. The chain joins TRBV13 to TRBJ2-7; TRBD1 matches at 10 bases. This CDR3 comprises 15 residues. Germline lookup yields CDR1 PRHDT and CDR2 FYEKMQ (reference sequence). Trimming at V came to 5 bases and at J to 4 bases, leaving 8 bases not matched to a gene.